The clone carrying this TCR beta chain occurred many times. This sample is part of a study of early T cells in non-severe SARS-CoV-2 infection. CDR3 length equals 14 residues. Looked up from germline, CDR1 is GTSNPN and CDR2 is SVGIG (reference sequence). V lost 2 bases and J lost 1, with 11 bases in between. Each single cDNA molecule received a unique molecular identifier. TCRdb re-called the 5' RACE reads through MiXCR, storing one row per CDR3 protein. The sample lists almost 30,000 distinct CDR3 sequences; roughly 5.1% were seen once. The clonotype was recovered from an adult who was a healthcare worker with PCR-confirmed SARS-CoV-2 infection or an uninfected control (not recorded which). The rearrangement links TRBV30 to TRBJ1-1; weak D call: TRBD1 (5 bases). Sequencing was carried out using whole blood. CDR3 DNA sequence: TGTGCCTGGAGTACCGGAACAGGGAACACTGAAGCTTTCTTT. It is translated as CAWSTGTGNTEAFF.